This entry lists 15 T cell receptor beta chains sequenced from one sample in a study of blood T cell repertoires in COVID-19. The data were produced by immunoSEQ multiplex PCR, yet TCRdb's version contains in-frame clones alone and is incomplete. The sample records 200,000 to 250,000 clones, around 80% being singletons. The sample was peripheral blood. The receptors here all came from a man aged 25-40 years with active or convalescent COVID-19.

The chain uses TRBV28 and TRBJ1-2; perhaps TRBD1 as D (5 bases). CDR3 length: 15 amino acids. Germline CDR1 is MDHEN and CDR2 is SYDVKM. V was clipped by 5 bases and J by 6 bases, with 19 bases between them. CDR3 residues: CASSAPGLDFDGYTF. The CDR3 DNA reads TGTGCCAGCAGTGCCCCGGGACTTGACTTCGATGGCTACACCTTC.

The chain recombines TRBV5-4 with TRBJ2-7, with 7 bases lining up with TRBD1. J lost 3 bases, V lost 4 bases, and 4 bases had no gene match. CDR3 length: 13 amino acids. The V gene's germline CDR1 is SGHNT and CDR2 YYREEE (reference sequence). Written as DNA, the CDR3 is TGTGCCAGCAGCCGGGACAGCCTCTACGAGCAGTACTTC. This gives the protein CASSRDSLYEQYF.

The chain couples TRBV5-1 to TRBJ2-5, with no clear D. V was shortened by 4 bases and J by 2 bases, with 3 bases between the two germline ends. Germline CDR1 SGHRS, CDR2 YFSETQ. The CDR3 covers 11 residues. As DNA, the CDR3 is TGCGCCAGCAGCCGGCAAGAGACCCAGTACTTC. Translation gives CASSRQETQYF.

This sequence joins TRBV15 and TRBJ2-2; 8 bases agree with TRBD1. V lost 1 base to trimming and J lost 1 base; unmatched junction nucleotides: 2. The CDR3 consists of 16 residues. Germline-derived CDR1 and CDR2 are LNHNV and YYDKDF (reference sequence). The CDR3 region is CATSRAGTGNTGELFF. The DNA for the CDR3 is TGTGCCACCAGCAGAGCCGGGACAGGGAACACCGGGGAGCTGTTTTTT.

The chain couples TRBV7-9 to TRBJ2-7; maybe TRBD2 (6 bases). Germline V gene sequence: CDR1 SEHNR, CDR2 FQNEAQ (reference sequence). Trimming removed 5 bases from V and 2 bases from J, with 16 bases in between. The CDR3 has 15 amino acids. The CDR3 reads CASSALGTVTYEQYF. The DNA for the CDR3 is TGTGCCAGCAGCGCCCTCGGGACTGTTACCTACGAGCAGTACTTC. The whole variable domain, filled in from reference TRBV7-9 and TRBJ2-7, reads DTGVSQNPRHKITKRGQNVTFRCDPISEHNRLYWYRQTLGQGPEFLTYFQNEAQLEKSRLLSDRFSAERPKGSFSTLEIQRTEQGDSAMYLCASSALGTVTYEQYFGPGTRLTVT.

The rearrangement links TRBV25-1 to TRBJ1-2, with 9 bases aligning to TRBD1. With 4 bases clipped from V and 7 bases from J, the junction kept 7 bases outside the gene matches. Looked up from germline, CDR1 is MGHDK and CDR2 is SYGVNS. The CDR3 extends over 14 amino acids. CDR3 in amino acids: CASSGWTGDFGYTF. As DNA, the CDR3 is TGTGCCAGCAGTGGGTGGACAGGGGACTTTGGCTACACCTTC.

In its sample, this clone was seen a few times. This chain connects TRBV27 to TRBJ2-1; D possibly corresponds to TRBD2 (5 bases). The CDR3 is made up of 14 amino acids. Germline V lookup: CDR1 MNHEY, CDR2 SMNVEV (reference sequence). Trimming pared 3 bases from V and 3 bases from J, leaving 9 bases between. In DNA form, the CDR3 reads TGTGCCAGCAGTTTGGGGAGTAGCTACAATGAGCAGTTCTTC. Translation gives CASSLGSSYNEQFF.

The J gene is TRBJ1-1, the V gene TRBV28, with 9 bases that match TRBD1. The germline gives CDR1 MDHEN, CDR2 SYDVKM. The CDR3 extends over 18 amino acids. V was clipped by 7 bases and J by 4 bases; unmatched bases: 19. DNA of the CDR3: TGTGCCAGCATGGTCCCGATAGGGACAGGGTTGATGGGCACTGAAGCTTTCTTT. Translating it yields CASMVPIGTGLMGTEAFF.

This chain links TRBV30 with TRBJ2-1, with D perhaps TRBD2 (6 bases). Germline CDR1 reads GTSNPN; CDR2 reads SVGIG (reference sequence). Between the trimmed V and J ends, which lost 3 bases and 7 bases, there was a span of 16 bases. This CDR3 comprises 14 residues. The CDR3 nucleotides read TGTGCCTGGAGCGTCCGGAGGGCCGGGAATGAGCAGTTCTTC. Its translation: CAWSVRRAGNEQFF. The full variable domain, completed using reference TRBV30 and TRBJ2-1, is SQTIHQWPATLVQPVGSPLSLECTVEGTSNPNLYWYRQAAGRGLQLLFYSVGIGQISSEVPQNLSASRPQDRQFILSSKKLLLSDSGFYLCAWSVRRAGNEQFFGPGTRLTVL.

This sequence joins TRBV11-2 and TRBJ1-1; D perhaps matches TRBD1 (5 bases). Germline V gene lookup returns CDR1 SGHAT and CDR2 FQNNGV. Trimming cost V 5 bases and J 7 bases, with 11 bases left between them. The CDR3 extends over 12 amino acids. This CDR3 is CASSPGGDEAFF. In nucleotides, the CDR3 is TGTGCCAGCAGCCCGGGGGGGGATGAAGCTTTCTTT.

The chain carries TRBV18 and TRBJ2-3, with 10 bases fitting TRBD1. Looked up from germline, CDR1 is KGHSH and CDR2 is LQKENI. The CDR3 has 14 residues. V shed 6 bases and J 5 bases; nucleotides not matched to a gene: 5. CDR3 DNA: TGTGCCAGCTCCAGACAGGGGGCAGGAGATACGCAGTATTTT. It is translated as CASSRQGAGDTQYF.

V and J are TRBV2 and TRBJ1-1; D unresolved. V lost 7 bases and J lost 3, with 9 bases in between. The CDR3 consists of 12 residues. In germline, CDR1 is SNHLY, CDR2 FYNNEI. The CDR3, as DNA: TGTGCCAGCATATTCGAGTACACTGAAGCTTTCTTT. Amino acids: CASIFEYTEAFF.

The chain joins TRBV29-1 to TRBJ2-1; no reliable D call. V was pared by 4 bases and J by 3 bases, with 10 bases between. Germline CDR1 and CDR2: SQVTM and ANQGSEA. The CDR3 extends over 13 amino acids. The CDR3 protein is CSVVGLIYNEQFF. CDR3 DNA: TGCAGCGTTGTTGGCCTGATCTACAATGAGCAGTTCTTC.

This clone was picked up one time. V gene TRBV5-4 combines with J gene TRBJ2-1; 9 nucleotides agree with TRBD2. In germline, CDR1 is SGHNT, CDR2 YYREEE (reference sequence). The CDR3 is 15 residues long. V shed 4 bases, J shed 10 bases, and the junction held 12 bases outside the gene matches. The DNA for the CDR3 is TGTGCCAGCAGCCATCGGACTAGCGCCCCAGGGGAGCAGTTCTTC. It codes for CASSHRTSAPGEQFF. Full variable domain (rest looked up from reference TRBV5-4 and TRBJ2-1): ETGVTQSPTHLIKTRGQQVTLRCSSQSGHNTVSWYQQALGQGPQFIFQYYREEENGRGNFPPRFSGLQFPNYSSELNVNALELDDSALYLCASSHRTSAPGEQFFGPGTRLTVL.

The chain recombines TRBV5-6 with TRBJ2-1, with TRBD2 matching 9 bases. CDR3 length: 15 residues. V lost 4 bases to trimming and J lost 3 bases; unmatched junction nucleotides: 5. Germline values: CDR1 SGHDT, CDR2 YYEEEE. CDR3 DNA: TGTGCCAGCAGCCCGGGACTAGCAAACTACAATGAGCAGTTCTTC. Encoded protein: CASSPGLANYNEQFF.